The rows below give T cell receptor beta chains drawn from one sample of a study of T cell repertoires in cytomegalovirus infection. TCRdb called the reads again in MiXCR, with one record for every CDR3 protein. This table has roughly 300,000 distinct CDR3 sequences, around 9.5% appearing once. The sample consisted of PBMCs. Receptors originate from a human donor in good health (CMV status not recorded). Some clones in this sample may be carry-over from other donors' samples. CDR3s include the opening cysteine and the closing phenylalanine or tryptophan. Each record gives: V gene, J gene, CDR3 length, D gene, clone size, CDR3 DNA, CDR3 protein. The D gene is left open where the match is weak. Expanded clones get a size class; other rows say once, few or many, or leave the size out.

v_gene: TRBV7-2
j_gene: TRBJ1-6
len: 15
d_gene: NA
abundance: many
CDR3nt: TGTGCCAGCAGCTTAGGAGTGGGGACTAACACACCCCTCCACTTT
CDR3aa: CASSLGVGTNTPLHF

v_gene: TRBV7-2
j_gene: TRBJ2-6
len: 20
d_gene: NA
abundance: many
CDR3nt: TGTGCCAGCAGCCCCCGGGCCGTACAGGGTAGTTTCTCTGGGGCCAACGTCCTGACTTTC
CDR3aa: CASSPRAVQGSFSGANVLTF

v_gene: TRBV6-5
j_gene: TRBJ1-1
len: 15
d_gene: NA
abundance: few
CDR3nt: TGTGCCAGCAGTCCCCGGACAAATGGGAACACTGAAGCTTTCTTT
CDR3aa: CASSPRTNGNTEAFF

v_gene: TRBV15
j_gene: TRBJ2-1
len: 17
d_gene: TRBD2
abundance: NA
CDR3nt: TGTGCCACCAGCAGAGCCGGACTAGCGGGCAGGCGGAATGAGCAGTTCTTC
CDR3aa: CATSRAGLAGRRNEQFF

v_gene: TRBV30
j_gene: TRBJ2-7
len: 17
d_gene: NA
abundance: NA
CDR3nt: TGTGCCTGGAGTCCGACAGACCGACCCAACGCGGCCTACGAGCAGTACTTC
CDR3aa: CAWSPTDRPNAAYEQYF

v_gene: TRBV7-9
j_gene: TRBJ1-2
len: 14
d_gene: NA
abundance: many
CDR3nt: TGTGCCAGCACCCATATCAATGGGGGGCATGGCTACACCTTC
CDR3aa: CASTHINGGHGYTF

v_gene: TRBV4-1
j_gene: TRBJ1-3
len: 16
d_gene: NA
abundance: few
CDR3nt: TGTGCCAGCAGCCAAGGGGGGGGCTTAACTGGAAACACCATATATTTT
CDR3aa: CASSQGGGLTGNTIYF

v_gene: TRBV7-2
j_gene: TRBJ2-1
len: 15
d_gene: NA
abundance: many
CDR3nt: TGTGCCAGCAGCTTAGGTAGCAGCTCCTACAATGAGCAGTTCTTC
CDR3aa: CASSLGSSSYNEQFF

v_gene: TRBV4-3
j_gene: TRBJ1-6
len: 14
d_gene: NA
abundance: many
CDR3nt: TGCGCCAGCAGCCTTGACAGCTTCAATTCACCCCTCCACTTT
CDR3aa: CASSLDSFNSPLHF

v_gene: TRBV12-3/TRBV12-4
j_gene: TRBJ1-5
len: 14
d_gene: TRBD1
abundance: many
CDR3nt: TGTGCCAGCAGTTACGACAGGGGTCGTCAGCCCCAGCATTTT
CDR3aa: CASSYDRGRQPQHF

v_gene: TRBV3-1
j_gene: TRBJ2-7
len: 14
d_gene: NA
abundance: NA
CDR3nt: TGTGCCAGCAGCCAAGATAGGGTTCCGGATGAGCAGTACTTC
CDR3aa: CASSQDRVPDEQYF

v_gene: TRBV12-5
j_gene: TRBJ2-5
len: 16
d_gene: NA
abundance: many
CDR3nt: TGTGCTAGTGGTTTGGAGGTGCGATTTGTGTCGGAGACCCAGTACTTC
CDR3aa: CASGLEVRFVSETQYF

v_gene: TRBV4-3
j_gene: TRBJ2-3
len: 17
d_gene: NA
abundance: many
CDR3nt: TGCGCCAGCAGCCTCCTATTTGCGGACAGAAACACAGATACGCAGTATTTT
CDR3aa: CASSLLFADRNTDTQYF

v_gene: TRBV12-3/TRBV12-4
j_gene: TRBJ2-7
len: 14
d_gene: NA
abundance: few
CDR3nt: TGTGCCAGCAGTTTTACCGGGGGCTTCTACGAGCAGTACTTC
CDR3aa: CASSFTGGFYEQYF

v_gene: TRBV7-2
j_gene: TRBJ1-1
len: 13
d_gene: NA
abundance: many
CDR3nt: TGTGCCAGCAGCTCTGGATTGAACACTGAAGCTTTCTTT
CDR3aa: CASSSGLNTEAFF

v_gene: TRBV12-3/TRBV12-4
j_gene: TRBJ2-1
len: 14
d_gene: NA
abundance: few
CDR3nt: TGTGCCAGCAGTCCCGCCCTAGTAAACAATGAGCAGTTCTTC
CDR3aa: CASSPALVNNEQFF

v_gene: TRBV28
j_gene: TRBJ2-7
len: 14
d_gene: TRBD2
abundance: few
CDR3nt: TGTGCCAGCAGTTTAACCCTAGCGGGAGACGAGCAGTACTTC
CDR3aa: CASSLTLAGDEQYF

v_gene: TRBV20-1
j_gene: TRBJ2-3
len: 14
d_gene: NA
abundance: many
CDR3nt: TGCAGTGCTAGATATAACAGCTACACAGATACGCAGTATTTT
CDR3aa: CSARYNSYTDTQYF

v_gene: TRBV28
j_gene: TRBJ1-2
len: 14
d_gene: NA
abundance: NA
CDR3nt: TGTGCCAGCAGTTTACGGTTTGGTGCCTATGGCTACACCTTC
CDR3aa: CASSLRFGAYGYTF

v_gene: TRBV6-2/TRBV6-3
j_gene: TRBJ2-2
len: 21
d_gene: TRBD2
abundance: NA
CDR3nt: TGTGCCAGCAGGCTGACGGGGCCTCCTAGCGGGGGGAGATTGAACACCGGGGAGCTGTTTTTT
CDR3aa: CASRLTGPPSGGRLNTGELFF

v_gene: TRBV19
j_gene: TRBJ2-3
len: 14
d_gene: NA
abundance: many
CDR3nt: TGTGCCAGTAGTTTAGGGGAGAGAGCGGATACGCAGTATTTT
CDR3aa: CASSLGERADTQYF

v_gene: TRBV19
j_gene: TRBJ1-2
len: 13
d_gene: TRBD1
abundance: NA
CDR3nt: TGTGCCACTCGGGACAGAGCTAACTATGGCTACACCTTC
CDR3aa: CATRDRANYGYTF

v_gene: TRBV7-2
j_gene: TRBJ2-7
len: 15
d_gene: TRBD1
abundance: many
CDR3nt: TGTGCCAGCAGCCCAGCCATGACAGGGGTATACGAGCAGTACTTC
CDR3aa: CASSPAMTGVYEQYF

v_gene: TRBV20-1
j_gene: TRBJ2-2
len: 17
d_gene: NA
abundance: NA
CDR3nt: TGCAGTGCTACCAAAAACGTTCTGGCGACCGGCGCCGGGGAGCTGTTTTTT
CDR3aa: CSATKNVLATGAGELFF

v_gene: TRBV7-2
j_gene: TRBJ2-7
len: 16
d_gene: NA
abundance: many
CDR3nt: TGTGCCAGCAGCTTCCTCGGACAGCCCTCCGGCTACGAGCAGTACTTC
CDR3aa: CASSFLGQPSGYEQYF

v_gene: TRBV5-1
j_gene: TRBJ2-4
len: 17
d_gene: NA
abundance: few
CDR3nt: TGCGCCAGCAGCCGATCGAGTACAGCGGGAGCCAAAAACATTCAGTACTTC
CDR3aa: CASSRSSTAGAKNIQYF

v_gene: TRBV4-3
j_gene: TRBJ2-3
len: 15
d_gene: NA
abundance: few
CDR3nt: TGCGCCAGCAGCTTGGAAGGGGCTAGCACAGATACGCAGTATTTT
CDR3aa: CASSLEGASTDTQYF

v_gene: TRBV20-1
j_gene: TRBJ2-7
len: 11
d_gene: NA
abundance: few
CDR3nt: TGCAGTGCTACTCCGGGACTCGAGCAGTACTTC
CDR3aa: CSATPGLEQYF

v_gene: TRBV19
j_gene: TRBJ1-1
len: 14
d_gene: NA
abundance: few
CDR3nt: TGTGCCAGTAGTCCCCCCCACTTTCTCGCTGAAGCTTTCTTT
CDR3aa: CASSPPHFLAEAFF

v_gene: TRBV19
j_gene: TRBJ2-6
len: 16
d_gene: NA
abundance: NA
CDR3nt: TGTGCCAGTAGTATCGGACGGGCCTCTGGGGCCAACGTCCTGACTTTC
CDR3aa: CASSIGRASGANVLTF

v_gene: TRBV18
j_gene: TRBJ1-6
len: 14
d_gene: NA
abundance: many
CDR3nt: TGTGCCAGCTCACCAGGGGCAGGGGACTCACCCCTCCACTTT
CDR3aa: CASSPGAGDSPLHF

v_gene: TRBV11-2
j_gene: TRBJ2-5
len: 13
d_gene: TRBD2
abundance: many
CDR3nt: TGTGCCAGCAGCTTTAGCGGGGACGAGACCCAGTACTTC
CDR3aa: CASSFSGDETQYF

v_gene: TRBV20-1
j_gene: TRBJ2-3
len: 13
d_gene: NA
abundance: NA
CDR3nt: TGCAGTGCTCGCCCCTTGGGAGGAGATACGCAGTATTTT
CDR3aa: CSARPLGGDTQYF

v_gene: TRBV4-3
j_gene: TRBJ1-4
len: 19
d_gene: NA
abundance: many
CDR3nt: TGCGCCAGCAGCCAAGATCGACGGGCAGGAGCCTACGGAAAGGAAAAACTGTTTTTT
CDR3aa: CASSQDRRAGAYGKEKLFF

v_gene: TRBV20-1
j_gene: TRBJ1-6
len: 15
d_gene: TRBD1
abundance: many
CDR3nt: TGCAGTGCTAGAGAAGCGGGACAGGGTAATTCACCCCTCCACTTT
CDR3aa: CSAREAGQGNSPLHF

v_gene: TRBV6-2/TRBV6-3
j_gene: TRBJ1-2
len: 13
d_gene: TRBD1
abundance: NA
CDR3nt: TGTGCCAGCAGCTTAGCCGACAGGGTTGGCTACACCTTC
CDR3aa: CASSLADRVGYTF

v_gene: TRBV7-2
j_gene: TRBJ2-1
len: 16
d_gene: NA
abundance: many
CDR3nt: TGTGCCAGCACCACCGAATGGGGCCGGGGGAGAAATGAGCAGTTCTTC
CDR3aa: CASTTEWGRGRNEQFF

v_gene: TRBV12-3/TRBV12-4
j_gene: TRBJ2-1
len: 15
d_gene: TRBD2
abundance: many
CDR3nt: TGTGCCAGCAGTGCGGGACTAGCGGGAGGCAGTGAGCAGTTCTTC
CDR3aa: CASSAGLAGGSEQFF

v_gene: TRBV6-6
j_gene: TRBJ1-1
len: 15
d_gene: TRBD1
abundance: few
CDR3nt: TGTGCCAGCAGGGGGACAGGGTTTATGAACACTGAAGCTTTCTTT
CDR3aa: CASRGTGFMNTEAFF

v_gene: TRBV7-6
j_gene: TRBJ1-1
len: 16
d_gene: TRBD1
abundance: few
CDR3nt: TGTGCCAGCAGCTTAGCCCCGGGACAGGGGGCAGTTGAAGCTTTCTTT
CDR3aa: CASSLAPGQGAVEAFF